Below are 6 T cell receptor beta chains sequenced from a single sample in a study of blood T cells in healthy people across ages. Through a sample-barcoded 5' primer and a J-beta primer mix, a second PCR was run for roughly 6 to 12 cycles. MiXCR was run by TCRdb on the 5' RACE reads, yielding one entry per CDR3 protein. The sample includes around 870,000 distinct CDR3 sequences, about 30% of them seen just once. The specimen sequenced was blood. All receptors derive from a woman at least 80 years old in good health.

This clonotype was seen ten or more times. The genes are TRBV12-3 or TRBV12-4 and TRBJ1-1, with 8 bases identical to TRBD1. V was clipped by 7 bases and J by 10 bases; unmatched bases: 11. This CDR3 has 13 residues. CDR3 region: CASTLATGGSAFF. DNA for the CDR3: TGTGCCAGCACCTTGGCTACAGGGGGTTCAGCTTTCTTT.

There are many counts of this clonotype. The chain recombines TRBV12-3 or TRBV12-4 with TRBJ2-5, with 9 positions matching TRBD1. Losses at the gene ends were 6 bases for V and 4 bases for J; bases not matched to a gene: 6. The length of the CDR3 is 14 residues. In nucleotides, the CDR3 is TGTGCCAGCAGACCGGGACAGGGAGTAGAGACCCAGTACTTC. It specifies CASRPGQGVETQYF.

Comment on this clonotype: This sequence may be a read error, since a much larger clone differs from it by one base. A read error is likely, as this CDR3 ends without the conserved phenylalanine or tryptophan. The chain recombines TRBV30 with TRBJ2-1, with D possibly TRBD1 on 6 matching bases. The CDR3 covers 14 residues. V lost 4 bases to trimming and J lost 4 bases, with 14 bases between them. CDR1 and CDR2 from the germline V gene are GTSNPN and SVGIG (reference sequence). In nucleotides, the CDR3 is TGTGCCTGGACCCCGGACAGTTTTTACAATGAGCAGTTCGTC. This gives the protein CAWTPDSFYNEQFV.

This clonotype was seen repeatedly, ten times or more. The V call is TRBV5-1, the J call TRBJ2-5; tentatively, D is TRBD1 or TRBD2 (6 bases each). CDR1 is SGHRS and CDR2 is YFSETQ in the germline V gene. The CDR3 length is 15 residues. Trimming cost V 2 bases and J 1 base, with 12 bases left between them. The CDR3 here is CASSFWGAAQETQYF. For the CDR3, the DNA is TGCGCCAGCAGCTTTTGGGGGGCCGCCCAAGAGACCCAGTACTTC.

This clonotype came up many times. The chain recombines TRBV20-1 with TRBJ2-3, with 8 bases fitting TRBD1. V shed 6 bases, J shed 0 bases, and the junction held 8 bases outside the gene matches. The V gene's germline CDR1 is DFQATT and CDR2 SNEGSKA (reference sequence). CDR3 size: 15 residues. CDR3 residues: CSATTDRESTDTQYF. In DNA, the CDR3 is TGCAGTGCGACAACGGACAGGGAAAGCACAGATACGCAGTATTTT.

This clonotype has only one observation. Written as DNA, the CDR3 is TGTGCCAGCAGCCAGACCGGGGCAGAACCCTACGAGCAGTACTTC. It yields the protein CASSQTGAEPYEQYF. V usage is TRBV4-2 and J usage is TRBJ2-7; D tentatively reads TRBD1 or TRBD2 (5 bases each). The CDR3 has 15 residues. The V end was cut by 3 bases, the J end by 2 bases, with 14 bases between. CDR1 is LGHNA and CDR2 is YNFKEQ in the germline V gene.